The sequence of this T cell receptor beta chain was determined in a study of blood T cell repertoires in COVID-19. Trimming removed 3 bases from V and 1 base from J; junction bases left unmatched: 4. Germline V gene sequence: CDR1 SGHTA, CDR2 FQGNSA. The CDR3 contains 17 residues. Data came from immunoSEQ multiplex PCR; TCRdb stores just in-frame clones and leaves some out. The table lists under 200,000 clones, over 75% of them singletons, with around 0.53% in the top ten. The sequence came from a man in his forties or fifties with acute or convalescent COVID-19. This chain joins TRBV7-2 and TRBJ2-6, with 9 bases identical to TRBD2. Sequencing input: peripheral blood. The CDR3 protein is CASSFVSGRSGANVLTF. DNA of the CDR3: TGTGCCAGCAGCTTCGTTAGCGGGAGATCTGGGGCCAACGTCCTGACTTTC.